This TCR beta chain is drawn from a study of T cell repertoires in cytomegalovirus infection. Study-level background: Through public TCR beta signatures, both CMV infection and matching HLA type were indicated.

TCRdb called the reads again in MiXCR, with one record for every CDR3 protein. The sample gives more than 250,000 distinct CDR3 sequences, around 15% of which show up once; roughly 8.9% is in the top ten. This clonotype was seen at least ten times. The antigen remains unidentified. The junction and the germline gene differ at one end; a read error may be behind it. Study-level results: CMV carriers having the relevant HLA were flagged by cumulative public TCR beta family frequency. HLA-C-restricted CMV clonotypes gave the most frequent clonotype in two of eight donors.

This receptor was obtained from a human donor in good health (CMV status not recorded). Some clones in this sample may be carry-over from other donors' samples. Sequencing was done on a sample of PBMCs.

The CDR3 bases are TGCGCCAGCAATCAAGGGCCGAAGAATGGCTACACCTTC. This encodes CASNQGPKNGYTF. The chain combines TRBV23-1 with TRBJ1-2; no reliable D call. TRBV23-1 falls under the ORF class, with uncertain function. This CDR3 spans 13 amino acids.